Sequencing of this T cell receptor beta chain was carried out in a study of shared clonotypes between healthy human individuals. For the study at large: Used for every donor were three CD4 naive, three CD4 memory, two CD8 naive and one CD8 memory plate.

Naive CD8 cells lacked CD45RO and underwent positive selection for CCR7, leaving out terminally differentiated effector memory CD45RA+ cells. This clone was seen more than once but under ten times. Its antigen is still unknown. This table comes from immunoSEQ multiplex PCR, and its TCRdb copy is limited to in-frame clones, with some not included. In the table there are around 2.1 million clones, just over 90% of which are singletons. The ends lost 5 bases at V and 14 bases at J; junction bases unmatched: 15. The CDR3 covers 14 residues. The germline CDR1 and CDR2 sequences are SGHTA and FQGNSA. Study results and caveats: Naive subsets generally had larger estimated richness than memory subsets. Generation probabilities of non-shared clonotypes were lower (relative to those shared by all four donors). Clonotypes that were shared across a handful of donors made up around 5% of naive CD4 clonotypes.

The TCR originated in a man between 18 and 29 years old in good health. Some clones in this sample may be carry-over from other donors' samples. The chain employs TRBV7-2 and TRBJ2-1; 7 nucleotides match TRBD2. The sequencing input was naive CD8+ T cells from PBMCs. The CDR3 sequence is CASSGRSGPREEFF. In DNA form, the CDR3 reads TGTGCCAGCAGCGGACGCTCAGGTCCCCGGGAGGAGTTCTTC.